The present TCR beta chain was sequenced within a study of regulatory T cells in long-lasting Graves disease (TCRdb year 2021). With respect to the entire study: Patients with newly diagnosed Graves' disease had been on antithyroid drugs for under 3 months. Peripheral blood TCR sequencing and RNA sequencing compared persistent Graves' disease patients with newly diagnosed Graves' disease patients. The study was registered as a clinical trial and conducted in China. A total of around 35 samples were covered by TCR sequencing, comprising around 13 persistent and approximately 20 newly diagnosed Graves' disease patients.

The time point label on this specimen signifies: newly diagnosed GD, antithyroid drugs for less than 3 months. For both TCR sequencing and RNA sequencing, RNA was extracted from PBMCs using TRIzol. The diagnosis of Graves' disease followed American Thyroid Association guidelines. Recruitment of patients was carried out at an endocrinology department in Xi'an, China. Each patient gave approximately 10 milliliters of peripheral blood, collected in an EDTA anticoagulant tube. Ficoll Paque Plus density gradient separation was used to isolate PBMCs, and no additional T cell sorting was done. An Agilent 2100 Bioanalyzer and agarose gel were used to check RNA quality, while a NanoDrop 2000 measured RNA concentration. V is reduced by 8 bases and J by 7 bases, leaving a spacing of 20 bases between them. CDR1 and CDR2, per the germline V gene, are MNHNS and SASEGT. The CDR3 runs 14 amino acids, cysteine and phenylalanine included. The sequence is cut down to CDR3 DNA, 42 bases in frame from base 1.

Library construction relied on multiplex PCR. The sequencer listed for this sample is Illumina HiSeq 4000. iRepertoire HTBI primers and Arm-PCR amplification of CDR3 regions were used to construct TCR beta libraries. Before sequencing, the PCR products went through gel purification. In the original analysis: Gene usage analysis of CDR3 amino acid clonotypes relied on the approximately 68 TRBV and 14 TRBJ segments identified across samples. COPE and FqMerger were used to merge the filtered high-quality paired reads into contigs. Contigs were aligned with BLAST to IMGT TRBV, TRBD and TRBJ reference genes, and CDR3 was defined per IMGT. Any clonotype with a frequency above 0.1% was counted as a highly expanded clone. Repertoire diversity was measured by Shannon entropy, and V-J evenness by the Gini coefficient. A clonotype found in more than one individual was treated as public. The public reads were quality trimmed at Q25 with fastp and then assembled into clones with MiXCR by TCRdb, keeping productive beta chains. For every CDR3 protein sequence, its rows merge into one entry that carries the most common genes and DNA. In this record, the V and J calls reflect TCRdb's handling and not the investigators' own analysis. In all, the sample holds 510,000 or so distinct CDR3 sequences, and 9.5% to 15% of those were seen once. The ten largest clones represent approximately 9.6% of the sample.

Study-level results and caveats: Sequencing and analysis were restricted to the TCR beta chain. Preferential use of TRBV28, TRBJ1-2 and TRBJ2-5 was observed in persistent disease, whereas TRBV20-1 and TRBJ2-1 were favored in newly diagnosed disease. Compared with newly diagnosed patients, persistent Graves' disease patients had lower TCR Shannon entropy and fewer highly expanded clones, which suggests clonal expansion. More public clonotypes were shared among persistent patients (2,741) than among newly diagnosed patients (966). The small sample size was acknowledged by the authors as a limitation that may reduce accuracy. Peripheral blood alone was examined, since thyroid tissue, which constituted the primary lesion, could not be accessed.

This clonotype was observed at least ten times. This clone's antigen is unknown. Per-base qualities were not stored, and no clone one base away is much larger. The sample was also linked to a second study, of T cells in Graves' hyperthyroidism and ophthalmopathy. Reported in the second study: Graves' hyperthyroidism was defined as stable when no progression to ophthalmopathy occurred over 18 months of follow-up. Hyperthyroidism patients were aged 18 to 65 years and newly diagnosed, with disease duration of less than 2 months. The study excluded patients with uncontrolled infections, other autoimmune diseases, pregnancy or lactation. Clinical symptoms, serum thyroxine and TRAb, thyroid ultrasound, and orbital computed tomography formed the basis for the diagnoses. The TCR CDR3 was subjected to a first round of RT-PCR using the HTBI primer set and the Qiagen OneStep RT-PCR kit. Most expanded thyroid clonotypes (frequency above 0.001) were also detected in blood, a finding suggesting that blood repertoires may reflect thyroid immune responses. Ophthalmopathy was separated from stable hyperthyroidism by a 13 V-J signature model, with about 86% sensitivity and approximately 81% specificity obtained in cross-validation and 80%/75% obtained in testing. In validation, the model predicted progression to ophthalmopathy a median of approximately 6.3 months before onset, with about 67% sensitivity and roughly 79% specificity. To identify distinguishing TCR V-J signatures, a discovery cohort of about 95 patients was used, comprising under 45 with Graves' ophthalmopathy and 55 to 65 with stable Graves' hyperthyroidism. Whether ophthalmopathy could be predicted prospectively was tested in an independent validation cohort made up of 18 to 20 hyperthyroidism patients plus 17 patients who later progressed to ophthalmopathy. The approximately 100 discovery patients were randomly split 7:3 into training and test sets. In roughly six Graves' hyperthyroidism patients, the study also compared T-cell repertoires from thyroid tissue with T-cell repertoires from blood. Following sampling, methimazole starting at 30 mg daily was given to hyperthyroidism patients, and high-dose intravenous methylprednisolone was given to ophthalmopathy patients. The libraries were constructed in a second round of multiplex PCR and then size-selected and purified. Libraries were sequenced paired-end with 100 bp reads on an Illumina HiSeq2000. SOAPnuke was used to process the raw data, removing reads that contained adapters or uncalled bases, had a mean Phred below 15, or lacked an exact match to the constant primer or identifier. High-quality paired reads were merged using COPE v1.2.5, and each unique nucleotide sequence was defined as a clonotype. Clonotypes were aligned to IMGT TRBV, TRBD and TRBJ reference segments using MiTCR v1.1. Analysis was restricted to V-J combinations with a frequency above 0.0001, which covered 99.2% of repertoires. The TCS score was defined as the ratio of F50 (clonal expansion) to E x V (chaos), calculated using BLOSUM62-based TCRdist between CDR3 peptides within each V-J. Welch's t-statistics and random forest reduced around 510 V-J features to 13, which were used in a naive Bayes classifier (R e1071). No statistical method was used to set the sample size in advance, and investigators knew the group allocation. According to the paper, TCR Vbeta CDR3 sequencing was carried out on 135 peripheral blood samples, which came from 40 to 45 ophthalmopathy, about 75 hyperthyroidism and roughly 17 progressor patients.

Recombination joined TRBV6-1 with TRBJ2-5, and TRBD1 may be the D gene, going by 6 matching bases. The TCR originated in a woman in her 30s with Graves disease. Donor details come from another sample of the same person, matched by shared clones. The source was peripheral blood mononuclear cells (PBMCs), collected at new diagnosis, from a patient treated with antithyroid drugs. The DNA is TGTGCCAGCTGGGGCTACTGGGGGCCGAGGACCCAGTACTTC. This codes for CASWGYWGPRTQYF.